This T cell receptor beta chain originates from a study of cytomegalovirus exposure and HLA in healthy donors. Overall study: Later analysis reported that the approximately 120 validation repertoires shared the platform of the roughly 710 first-cohort repertoires.

Germline-derived CDR1 and CDR2 are LNHDA and SQIVND (reference sequence). Trimming cost V 6 bases and J 8 bases; bases outside gene matches: 9. The CDR3 consists of 14 residues. Some clones are missing from TCRdb's copy, which holds only in-frame ones; the method was immunoSEQ multiplex PCR. The sample records some 200,000 clones, under 95% being singletons. Points on this clone: Antigen: not known.

Findings of the study overall: The classifier reportedly diagnosed cytomegalovirus status with high sensitivity and specificity. In a later analysis, first-cohort TCR clusters were found to tend to co-occur in the 100 to 150 validation repertoires.

The source of this sequence is a woman aged 18-29 years in good health and CMV-seronegative. This rearrangement joins TRBV19 to TRBJ2-1, with 8 bases lining up with TRBD1. The sequencing input was PBMCs. The CDR3 DNA sequence: TGTGCCAGTAGCAGACAGGGGCGGCGCCATGAGCAGTTCTTC. Translation: CASSRQGRRHEQFF.